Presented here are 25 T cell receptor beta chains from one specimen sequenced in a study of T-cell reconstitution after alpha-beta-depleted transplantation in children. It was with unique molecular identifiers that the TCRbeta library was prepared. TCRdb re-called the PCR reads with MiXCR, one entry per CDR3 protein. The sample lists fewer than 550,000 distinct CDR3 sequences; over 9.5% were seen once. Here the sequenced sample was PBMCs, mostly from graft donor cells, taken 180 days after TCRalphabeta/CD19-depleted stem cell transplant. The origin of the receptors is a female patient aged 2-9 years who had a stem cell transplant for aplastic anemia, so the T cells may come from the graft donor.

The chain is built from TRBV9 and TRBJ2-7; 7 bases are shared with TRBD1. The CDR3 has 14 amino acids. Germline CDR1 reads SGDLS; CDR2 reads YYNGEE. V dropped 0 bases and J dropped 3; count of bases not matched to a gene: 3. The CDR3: CASSVAAGGYEQYF. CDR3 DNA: TGTGCCAGCAGCGTAGCTGCAGGGGGCTACGAGCAGTACTTC.

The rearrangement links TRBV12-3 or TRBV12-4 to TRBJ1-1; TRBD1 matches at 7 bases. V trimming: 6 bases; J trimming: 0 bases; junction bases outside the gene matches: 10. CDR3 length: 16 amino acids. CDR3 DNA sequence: TGTGCCAGCAGCGGGACCCGAACAGGGGTGAACACTGAAGCTTTCTTT. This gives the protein CASSGTRTGVNTEAFF.

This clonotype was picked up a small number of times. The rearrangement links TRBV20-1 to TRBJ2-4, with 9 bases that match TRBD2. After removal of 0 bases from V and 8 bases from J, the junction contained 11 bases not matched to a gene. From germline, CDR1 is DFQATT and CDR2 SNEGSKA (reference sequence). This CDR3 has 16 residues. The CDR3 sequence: CSARDLRLAVEYIQYF. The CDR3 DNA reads TGCAGTGCTAGAGATCTGAGACTAGCGGTGGAATACATTCAGTACTTC.

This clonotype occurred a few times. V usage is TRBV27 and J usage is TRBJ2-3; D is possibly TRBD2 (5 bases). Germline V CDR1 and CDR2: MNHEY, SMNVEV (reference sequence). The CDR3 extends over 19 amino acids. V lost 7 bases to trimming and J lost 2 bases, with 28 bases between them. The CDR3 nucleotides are TGTGCCAGCACCCCCTTTAGGGATCTTGCTCCGGGGAACACAGATACGCAGTATTTT. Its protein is CASTPFRDLAPGNTDTQYF.

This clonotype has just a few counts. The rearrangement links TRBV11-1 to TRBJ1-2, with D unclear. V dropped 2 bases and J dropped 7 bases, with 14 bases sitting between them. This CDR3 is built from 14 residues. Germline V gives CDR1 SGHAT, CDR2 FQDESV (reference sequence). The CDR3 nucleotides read TGTGCCAGCAGCTTAAGGGCGAGATCGGGTGGCTACACCTTC. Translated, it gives CASSLRARSGGYTF. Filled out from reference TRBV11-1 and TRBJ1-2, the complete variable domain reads EAEVAQSPRYKITEKSQAVAFWCDPISGHATLYWYRQILGQGPELLVQFQDESVVDDSQLPKDRFSAERLKGVDSTLKIQPAELGDSAMYLCASSLRARSGGYTFGSGTRLTVV.

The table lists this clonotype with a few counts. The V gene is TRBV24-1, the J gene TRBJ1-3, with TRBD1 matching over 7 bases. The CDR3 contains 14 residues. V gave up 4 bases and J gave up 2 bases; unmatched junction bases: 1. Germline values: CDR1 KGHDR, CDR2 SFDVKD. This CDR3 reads CATSDTGAGNTIYF. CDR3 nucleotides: TGTGCCACCAGTGACACAGGGGCTGGAAACACCATATATTTT.

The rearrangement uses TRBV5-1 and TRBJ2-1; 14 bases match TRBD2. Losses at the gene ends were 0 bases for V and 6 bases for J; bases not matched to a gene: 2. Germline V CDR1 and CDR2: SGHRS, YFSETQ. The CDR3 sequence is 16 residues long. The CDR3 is CASSLATSGRANEQFF. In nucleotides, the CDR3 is TGCGCCAGCAGCTTGGCGACTAGCGGGAGGGCCAATGAGCAGTTCTTC.

The CDR3: CASSLPGAGAYNEQFF. In DNA form, the CDR3 reads TGCGCCAGCAGCCTCCCCGGAGCGGGAGCCTACAATGAGCAGTTCTTC. The J gene is TRBJ2-1, the V gene TRBV5-1; TRBD2 matches at 8 bases. The trim removed 4 bases at V and 2 bases at J, leaving 8 bases unmatched. Per the germline V gene, CDR1 is SGHRS and CDR2 is YFSETQ. This CDR3 is built from 16 residues.

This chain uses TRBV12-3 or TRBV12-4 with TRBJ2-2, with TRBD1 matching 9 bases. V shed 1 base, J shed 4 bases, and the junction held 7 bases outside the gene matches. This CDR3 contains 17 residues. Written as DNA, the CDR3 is TGTGCCAGCAGTTTAGGGGGACAGGGATTTTTCACCGGGGAGCTGTTTTTT. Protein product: CASSLGGQGFFTGELFF.

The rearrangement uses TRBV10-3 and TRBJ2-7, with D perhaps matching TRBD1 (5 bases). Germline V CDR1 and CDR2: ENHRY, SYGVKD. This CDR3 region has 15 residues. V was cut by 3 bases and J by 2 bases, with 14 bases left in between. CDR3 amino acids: CAISDSGQGAYEQYF. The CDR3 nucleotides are TGTGCCATCAGTGATTCTGGGCAGGGCGCCTACGAGCAGTACTTC.

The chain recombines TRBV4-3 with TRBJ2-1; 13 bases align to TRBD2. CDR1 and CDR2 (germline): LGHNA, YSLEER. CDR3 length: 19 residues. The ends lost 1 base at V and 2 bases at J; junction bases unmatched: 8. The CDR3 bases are TGCGCCAGCAGCCAAGCATCCGGGACTAGCGGGAAGGCCTACAATGAGCAGTTCTTC. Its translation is CASSQASGTSGKAYNEQFF.

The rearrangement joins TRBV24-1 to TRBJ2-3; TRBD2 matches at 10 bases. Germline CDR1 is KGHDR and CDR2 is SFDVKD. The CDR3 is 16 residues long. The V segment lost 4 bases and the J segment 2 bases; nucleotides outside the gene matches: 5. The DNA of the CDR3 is TGTGCCACCAGTGAAACCGGGACTAGCGTCACAGATACGCAGTATTTT. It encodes CATSETGTSVTDTQYF.

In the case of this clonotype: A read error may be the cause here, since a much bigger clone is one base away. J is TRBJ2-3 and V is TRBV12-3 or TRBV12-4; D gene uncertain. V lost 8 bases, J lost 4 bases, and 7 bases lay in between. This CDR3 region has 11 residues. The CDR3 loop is CASGRADTQYF. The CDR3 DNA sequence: TGTGCCAGCGGTCGAGCAGATACGCAGTATTTT.

The DNA for the CDR3 is TGCAGTGCTAGTGCGCGAGGCTACGAGCAGTACTTC. As protein: CSASARGYEQYF. The rearrangement joins TRBV20-1 to TRBJ2-7; D gene ambiguous. The V end was cut by 3 bases, the J end by 3 bases, with 9 bases between. This CDR3 is 12 amino acids long. Germline V gene data show CDR1 as DFQATT and CDR2 as SNEGSKA (reference sequence).

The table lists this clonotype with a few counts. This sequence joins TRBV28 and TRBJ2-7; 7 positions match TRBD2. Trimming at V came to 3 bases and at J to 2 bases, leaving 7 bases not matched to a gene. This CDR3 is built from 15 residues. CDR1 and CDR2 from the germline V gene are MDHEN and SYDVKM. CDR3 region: CASSFWLADPYEQYF. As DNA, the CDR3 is TGTGCCAGCAGTTTTTGGCTAGCGGATCCCTACGAGCAGTACTTC. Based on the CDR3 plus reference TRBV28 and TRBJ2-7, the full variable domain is DVKVTQSSRYLVKRTGEKVFLECVQDMDHENMFWYRQDPGLGLRLIYFSYDVKMKEKGDIPEGYSVSREKKERFSLILESASTNQTSMYLCASSFWLADPYEQYFGPGTRLTVT.

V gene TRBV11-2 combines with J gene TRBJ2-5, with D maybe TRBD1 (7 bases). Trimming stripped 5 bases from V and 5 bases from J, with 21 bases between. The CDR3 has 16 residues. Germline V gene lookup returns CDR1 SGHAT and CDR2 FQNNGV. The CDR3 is CASSQGGRGRYETQYF. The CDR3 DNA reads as TGTGCCAGCAGCCAGGGGGGTCGGGGGAGGTATGAGACCCAGTACTTC. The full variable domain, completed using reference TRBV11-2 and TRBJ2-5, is EAGVAQSPRYKIIEKRQSVAFWCNPISGHATLYWYQQILGQGPKLLIQFQNNGVVDDSQLPKDRFSAERLKGVDSTLKIQPAKLEDSAVYLCASSQGGRGRYETQYFGPGTRLLVL.

The CDR3 DNA reads TGTGCCAGCAGCGACCCTACGGCAGGGTTGAACACTGAAGCTTTCTTT. The encoded protein is CASSDPTAGLNTEAFF. The chain couples TRBV9 to TRBJ1-1; TRBD1 might be the D (5 bases). The CDR3 is 16 residues long. V lost 3 bases to trimming and J lost 0 bases, with 15 bases between them. Germline V gene sequence: CDR1 SGDLS, CDR2 YYNGEE.

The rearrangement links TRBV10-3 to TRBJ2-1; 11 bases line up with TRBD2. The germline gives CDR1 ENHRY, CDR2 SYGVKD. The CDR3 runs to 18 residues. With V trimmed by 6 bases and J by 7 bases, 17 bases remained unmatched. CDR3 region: CAIRRSNLRGLADNEQFF. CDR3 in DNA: TGTGCCATCAGACGTTCTAATCTTCGGGGACTAGCGGATAATGAGCAGTTCTTC.

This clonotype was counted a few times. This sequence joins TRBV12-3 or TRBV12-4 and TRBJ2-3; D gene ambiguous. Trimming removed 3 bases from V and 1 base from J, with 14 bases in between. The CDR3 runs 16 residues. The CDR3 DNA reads TGTGCCAGCAGTTTGTCGGATACTGGACGCACAGATACGCAGTATTTT. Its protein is CASSLSDTGRTDTQYF.

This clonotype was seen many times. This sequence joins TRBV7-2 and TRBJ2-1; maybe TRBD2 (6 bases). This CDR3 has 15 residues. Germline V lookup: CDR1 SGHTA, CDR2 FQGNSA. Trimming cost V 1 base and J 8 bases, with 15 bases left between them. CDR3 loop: CASSLVVKPGDEQFF. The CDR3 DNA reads TGTGCCAGCAGCTTAGTAGTTAAGCCGGGAGATGAGCAGTTCTTC.

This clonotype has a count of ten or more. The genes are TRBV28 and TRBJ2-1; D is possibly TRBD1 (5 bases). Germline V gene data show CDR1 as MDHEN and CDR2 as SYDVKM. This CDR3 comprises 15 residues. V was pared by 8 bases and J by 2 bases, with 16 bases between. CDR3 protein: CASSPGHNPYNEQFF. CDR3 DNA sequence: TGTGCCAGCTCCCCCGGACATAACCCCTACAATGAGCAGTTCTTC. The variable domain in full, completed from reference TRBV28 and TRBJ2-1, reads DVKVTQSSRYLVKRTGEKVFLECVQDMDHENMFWYRQDPGLGLRLIYFSYDVKMKEKGDIPEGYSVSREKKERFSLILESASTNQTSMYLCASSPGHNPYNEQFFGPGTRLTVL.

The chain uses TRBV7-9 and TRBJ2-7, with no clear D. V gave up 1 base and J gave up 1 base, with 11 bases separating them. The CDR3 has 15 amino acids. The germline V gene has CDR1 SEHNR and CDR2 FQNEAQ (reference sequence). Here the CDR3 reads CASSLEGFGSYEQYF. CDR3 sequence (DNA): TGTGCCAGCAGCTTAGAAGGGTTTGGATCCTACGAGCAGTACTTC.

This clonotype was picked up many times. CDR3: CASSQVGGAMTDTQYF. Here the CDR3 DNA reads TGCGCCAGCAGCCAAGTTGGGGGGGCTATGACAGATACGCAGTATTTT. The gene calls are TRBV4-3 and TRBJ2-3; weak D call: TRBD2 (7 bases). The CDR3 runs to 16 residues. CDR1 and CDR2 (germline): LGHNA, YSLEER. Trimming shortened V by 1 base and J by 3 bases, and 14 bases separated the two germline ends.

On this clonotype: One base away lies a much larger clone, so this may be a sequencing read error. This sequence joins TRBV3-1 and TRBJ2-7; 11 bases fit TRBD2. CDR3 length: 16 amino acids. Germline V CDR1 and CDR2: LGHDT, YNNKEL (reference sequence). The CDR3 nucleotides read TGTGCCAGCAGCCGAGGGGGAGGGACTAGCGGCTACGGGCAGTACTTC. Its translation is CASSRGGGTSGYGQYF.

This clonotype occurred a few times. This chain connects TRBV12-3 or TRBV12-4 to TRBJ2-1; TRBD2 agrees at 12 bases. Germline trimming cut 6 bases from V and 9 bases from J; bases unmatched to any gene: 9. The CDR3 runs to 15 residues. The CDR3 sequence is CASSPGLAGIGEQFF. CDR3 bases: TGTGCCAGCAGCCCCGGACTAGCGGGAATAGGTGAGCAGTTCTTC.